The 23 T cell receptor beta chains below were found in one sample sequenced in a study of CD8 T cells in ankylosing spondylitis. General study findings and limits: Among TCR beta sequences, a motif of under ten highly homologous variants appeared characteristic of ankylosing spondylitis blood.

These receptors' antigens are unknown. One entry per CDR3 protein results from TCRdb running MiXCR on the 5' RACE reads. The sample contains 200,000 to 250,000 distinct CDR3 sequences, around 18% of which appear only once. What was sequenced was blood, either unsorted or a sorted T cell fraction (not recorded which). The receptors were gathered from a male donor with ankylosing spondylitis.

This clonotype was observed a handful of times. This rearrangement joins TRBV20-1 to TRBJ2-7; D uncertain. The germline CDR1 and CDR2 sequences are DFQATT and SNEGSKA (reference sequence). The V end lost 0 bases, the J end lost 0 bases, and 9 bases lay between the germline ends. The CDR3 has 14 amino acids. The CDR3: CSARDRSVSYEQYF. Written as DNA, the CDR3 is TGCAGTGCTAGAGATAGGTCAGTCTCCTACGAGCAGTACTTC.

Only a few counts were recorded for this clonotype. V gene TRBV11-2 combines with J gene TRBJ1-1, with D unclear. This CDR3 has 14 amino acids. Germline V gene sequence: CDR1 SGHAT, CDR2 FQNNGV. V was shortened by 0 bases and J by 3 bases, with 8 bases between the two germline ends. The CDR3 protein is CASSLDVGYTEAFF. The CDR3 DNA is TGTGCCAGCAGCTTAGACGTGGGTTACACTGAAGCTTTCTTT.

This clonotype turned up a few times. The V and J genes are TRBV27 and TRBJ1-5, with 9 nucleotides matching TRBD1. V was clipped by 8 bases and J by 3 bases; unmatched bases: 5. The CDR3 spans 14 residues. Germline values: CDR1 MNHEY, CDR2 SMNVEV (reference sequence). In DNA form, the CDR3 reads TGTGCCAGCCAGGGACAGGGCCCCAATCAGCCCCAGCATTTT. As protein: CASQGQGPNQPQHF.

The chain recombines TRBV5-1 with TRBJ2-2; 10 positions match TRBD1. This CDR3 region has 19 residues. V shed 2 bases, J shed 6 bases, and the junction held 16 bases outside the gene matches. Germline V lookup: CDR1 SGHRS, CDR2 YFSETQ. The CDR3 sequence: CASSFGTTGTGEVAGELFF. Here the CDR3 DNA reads TGCGCCAGCAGCTTTGGGACGACCGGGACAGGGGAGGTGGCCGGGGAGCTGTTTTTT.

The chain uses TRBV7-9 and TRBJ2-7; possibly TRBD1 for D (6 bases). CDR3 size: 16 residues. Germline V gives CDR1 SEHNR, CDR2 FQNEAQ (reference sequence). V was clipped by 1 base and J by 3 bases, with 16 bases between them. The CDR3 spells CASSLVTGTSRYEQYF. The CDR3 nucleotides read TGTGCCAGCAGCTTAGTAACCGGGACATCGCGCTACGAGCAGTACTTC. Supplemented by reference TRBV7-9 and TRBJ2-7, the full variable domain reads DTGVSQNPRHKITKRGQNVTFRCDPISEHNRLYWYRQTLGQGPEFLTYFQNEAQLEKSRLLSDRFSAERPKGSFSTLEIQRTEQGDSAMYLCASSLVTGTSRYEQYFGPGTRLTVT.

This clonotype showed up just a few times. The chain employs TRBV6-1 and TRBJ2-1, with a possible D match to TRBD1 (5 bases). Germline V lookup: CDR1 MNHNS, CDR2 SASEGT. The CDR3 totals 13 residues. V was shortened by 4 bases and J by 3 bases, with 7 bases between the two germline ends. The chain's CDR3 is CASSVDSYNEQFF. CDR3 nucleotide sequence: TGTGCCAGCAGTGTAGACAGCTACAATGAGCAGTTCTTC.

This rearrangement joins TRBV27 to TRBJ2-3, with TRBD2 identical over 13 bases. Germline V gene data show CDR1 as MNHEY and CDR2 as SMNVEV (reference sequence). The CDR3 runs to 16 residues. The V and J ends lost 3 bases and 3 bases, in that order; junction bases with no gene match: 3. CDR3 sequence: CASSLPLAGGTDTQYF. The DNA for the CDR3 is TGTGCCAGCAGTTTGCCACTAGCGGGAGGGACAGATACGCAGTATTTT.

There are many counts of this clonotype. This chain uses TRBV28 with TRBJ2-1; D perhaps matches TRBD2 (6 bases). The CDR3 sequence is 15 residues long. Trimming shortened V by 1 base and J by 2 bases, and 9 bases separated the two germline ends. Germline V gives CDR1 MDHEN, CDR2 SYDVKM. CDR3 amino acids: CASSLSGDPYNEQFF. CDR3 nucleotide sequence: TGTGCCAGCAGTTTATCGGGGGACCCCTACAATGAGCAGTTCTTC.

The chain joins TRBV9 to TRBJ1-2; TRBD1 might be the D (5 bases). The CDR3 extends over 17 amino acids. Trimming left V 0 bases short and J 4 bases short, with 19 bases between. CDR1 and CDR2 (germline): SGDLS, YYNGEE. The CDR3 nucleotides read TGTGCCAGCAGCGTAGAGGGGTCGGGCAGGAGGGTCTATGGCTACACCTTC. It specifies CASSVEGSGRRVYGYTF.

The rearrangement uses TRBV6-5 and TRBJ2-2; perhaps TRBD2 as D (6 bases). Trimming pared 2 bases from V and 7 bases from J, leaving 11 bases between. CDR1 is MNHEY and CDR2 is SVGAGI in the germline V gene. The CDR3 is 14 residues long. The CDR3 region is CASSYAPGVGELFF. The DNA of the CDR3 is TGTGCCAGCAGTTACGCTCCGGGGGTCGGGGAGCTGTTTTTT.

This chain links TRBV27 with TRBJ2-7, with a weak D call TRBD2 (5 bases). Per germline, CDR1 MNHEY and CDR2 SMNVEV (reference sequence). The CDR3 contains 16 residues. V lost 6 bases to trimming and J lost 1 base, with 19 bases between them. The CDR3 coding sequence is TGTGCCAGCAGCCCCTCCGAAGGGCGGGTATCCTACGAGCAGTACTTC. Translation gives CASSPSEGRVSYEQYF.

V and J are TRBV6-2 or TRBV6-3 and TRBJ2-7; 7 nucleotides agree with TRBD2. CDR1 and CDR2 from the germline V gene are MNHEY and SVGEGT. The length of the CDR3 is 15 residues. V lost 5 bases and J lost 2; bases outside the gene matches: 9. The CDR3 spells CASSTSGTTTYEQYF. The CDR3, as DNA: TGTGCCAGCAGTACCTCCGGGACTACTACCTACGAGCAGTACTTC.

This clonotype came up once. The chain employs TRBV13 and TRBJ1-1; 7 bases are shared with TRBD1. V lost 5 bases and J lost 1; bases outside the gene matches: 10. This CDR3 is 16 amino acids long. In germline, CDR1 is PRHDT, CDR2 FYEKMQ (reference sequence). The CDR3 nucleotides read TGTGCCAGCAGCCAGCCGACAGGGACCTGGAACACTGAAGCTTTCTTT. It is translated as CASSQPTGTWNTEAFF.

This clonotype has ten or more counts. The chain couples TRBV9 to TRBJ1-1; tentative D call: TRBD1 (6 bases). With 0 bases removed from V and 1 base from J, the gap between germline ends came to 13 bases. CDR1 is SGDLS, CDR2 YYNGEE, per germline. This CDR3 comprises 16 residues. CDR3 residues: CASSVGESTGNTEAFF. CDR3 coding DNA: TGTGCCAGCAGCGTAGGGGAGTCGACAGGGAACACTGAAGCTTTCTTT.

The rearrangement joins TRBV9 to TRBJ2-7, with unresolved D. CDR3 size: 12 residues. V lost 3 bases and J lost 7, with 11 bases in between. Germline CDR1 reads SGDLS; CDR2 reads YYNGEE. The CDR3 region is CASSGALGEQYF. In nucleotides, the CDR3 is TGTGCCAGCAGCGGGGCATTGGGGGAGCAGTACTTC.

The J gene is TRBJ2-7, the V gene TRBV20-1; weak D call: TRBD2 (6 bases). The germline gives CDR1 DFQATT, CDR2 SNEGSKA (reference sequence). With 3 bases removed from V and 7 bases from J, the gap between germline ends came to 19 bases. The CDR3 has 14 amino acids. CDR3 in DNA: TGCAGTGCTAGTAAGTCGGGGGAAGGAGGAGAGCAGTACTTC. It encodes CSASKSGEGGEQYF.

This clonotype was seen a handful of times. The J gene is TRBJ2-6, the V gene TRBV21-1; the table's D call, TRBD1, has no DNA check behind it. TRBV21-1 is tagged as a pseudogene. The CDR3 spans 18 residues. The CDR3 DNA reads TGTGCCAGCAGCAAAGAAGGGACAGGGGGGTCTGGGGCCAACGTCCTGACTTTC. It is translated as CASSKEGTGGSGANVLTF.

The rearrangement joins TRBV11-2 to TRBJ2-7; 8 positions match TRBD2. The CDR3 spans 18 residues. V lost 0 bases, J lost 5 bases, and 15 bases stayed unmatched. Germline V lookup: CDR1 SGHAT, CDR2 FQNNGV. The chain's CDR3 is CASSLELVLREEQNEQYF. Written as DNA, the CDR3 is TGTGCCAGCAGCTTAGAATTGGTTCTGCGGGAGGAACAGAACGAGCAGTACTTC.

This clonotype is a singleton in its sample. CDR3 sequence reads: CASSPTGGTDTQYF. CDR3 coding DNA: TGTGCCAGCAGCCCGACAGGGGGCACAGATACGCAGTATTTT. J is TRBJ2-3 and V is TRBV7-3; 8 bases align to TRBD1. Germline CDR1 is SGHTA and CDR2 is FQGTGA. The CDR3 totals 14 residues. Trimming removed 5 bases from V and 1 base from J; junction bases left unmatched: 2.

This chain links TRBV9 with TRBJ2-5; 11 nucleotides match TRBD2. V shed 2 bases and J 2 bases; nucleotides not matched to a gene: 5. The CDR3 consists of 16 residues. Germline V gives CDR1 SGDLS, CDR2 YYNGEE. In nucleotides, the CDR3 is TGTGCCAGCAGCGTCGGGACTAGCGGTGAACAAGAGACCCAGTACTTC. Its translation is CASSVGTSGEQETQYF.

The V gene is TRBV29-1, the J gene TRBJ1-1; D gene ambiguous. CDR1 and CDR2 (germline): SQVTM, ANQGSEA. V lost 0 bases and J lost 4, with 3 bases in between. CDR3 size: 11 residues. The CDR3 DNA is TGCAGCGTTGAAGACGGCACTGAAGCTTTCTTT. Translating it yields CSVEDGTEAFF.

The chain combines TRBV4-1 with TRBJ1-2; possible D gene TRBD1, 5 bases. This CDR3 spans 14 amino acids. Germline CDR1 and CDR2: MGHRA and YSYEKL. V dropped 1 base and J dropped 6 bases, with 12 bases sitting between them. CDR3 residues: CASSQVKGGDGYTF. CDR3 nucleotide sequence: TGCGCCAGCAGCCAAGTCAAGGGAGGGGATGGCTACACCTTC.

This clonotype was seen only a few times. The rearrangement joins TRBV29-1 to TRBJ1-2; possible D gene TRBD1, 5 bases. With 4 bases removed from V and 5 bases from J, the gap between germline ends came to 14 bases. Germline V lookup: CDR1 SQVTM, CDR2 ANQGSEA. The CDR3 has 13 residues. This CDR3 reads CSVGGGSSYGYTF. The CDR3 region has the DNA TGCAGCGTTGGGGGGGGGTCGAGTTATGGCTACACCTTC.